This TCR beta chain was captured in a study of cytomegalovirus exposure and HLA in healthy donors. The overall study: In a previous analysis, 110 million or so unique TCR beta sequences were found from roughly 200 million T cells. Notes on the study in general: The study labeled more than 150 TCR beta chains cytomegalovirus-associated. One variant, a missense change in DCLRE1C, was linked in a later analysis to TCR beta V- and J-gene trimming. A later analysis showed TCR association rates differing by HLA locus, peaking at DRB1 and lowest at HLA-C.

The PCR ran on 60 Vbeta and 13 Jbeta primers. The method was immunoSEQ multiplex PCR; TCRdb's version includes in-frame clones alone and lacks a portion of them. The data show roughly 290,000 clones, about four fifths seen once. With regard to this clone: Its antigen is still unknown.

This TCR was sampled from a girl under 10 years old in good health and CMV-seronegative. The sequencing sample was made of PBMCs.

The CDR3 DNA reads as TGTGCCAGCAGTTTAGGTGGGGGGTCCAAGTACGAGCAGTACTTC. This gives the protein CASSLGGGSKYEQYF. The chain combines TRBV28 with TRBJ2-7, with a possible D match to TRBD2 (6 bases). V was shortened by 2 bases and J by 4 bases, with 15 bases between the two germline ends. This CDR3 region has 15 residues. Germline assignment: CDR1 MDHEN and CDR2 SYDVKM.